The 8 T cell receptor beta chains listed next were all sequenced from one sample in a study of Ad26.COV2.S vaccination and SARS-CoV-2 variants. Sequencing was performed with immunoSEQ multiplex PCR; in TCRdb, only in-frame clones are kept and a portion is missing. This sample has about 420,000 clones, with around 89% found just once. Stated treatment: roughly 20 received Ad26.COV2.S at low or high dose, single or two shots; roughly 5 received placebo; per-sample allocation not given. Day 63 after the first injection of vaccine or placebo was the sampling time. The sample in question was peripheral blood, obtained in a trial of Ad26.COV2.S vaccine versus placebo. These TCRs come from a person between 18 and 60 years old who received the Ad26.COV2.S COVID-19 vaccine or a placebo.

About this clone itself: A junction end diverges from the germline sequence, so it may reflect a read error. Other DNA sequences within the sample encode an identical CDR3. This chain connects TRBV27 to TRBJ1-4; TRBD1 matches at 7 bases. Germline V gene lookup returns CDR1 MNHEY and CDR2 SMNVEV (reference sequence). The CDR3 spans 14 residues. The CDR3 is CASSLRQGGEKLFF. The CDR3 DNA follows: TGTGCCAGCAGTTTACGGCAGGGGGGAGAAAAATTGTTTTTT.

This sequence joins TRBV5-1 and TRBJ2-1; 10 bases map to TRBD2. The germline V gene has CDR1 SGHRS and CDR2 YFSETQ. CDR3 size: 15 residues. V lost 3 bases, J lost 2 bases, and 2 bases stayed unmatched. The CDR3 region has the DNA TGCGCCAGCAGCTATACTAGCGGGGCCTACAATGAGCAGTTCTTC. Its protein is CASSYTSGAYNEQFF.

V usage is TRBV4-3 and J usage is TRBJ1-2, with 11 bases fitting TRBD1. Per the germline V gene, CDR1 is LGHNA and CDR2 is YSLEER. CDR3 length: 14 amino acids. The ends lost 4 bases at V and 4 bases at J; junction bases unmatched: 2. The CDR3 loop reads CASSPGTGGYGYTF. CDR3 nucleotide sequence: TGCGCCAGCAGCCCCGGGACAGGGGGCTATGGCTACACCTTC.

This clone was recorded a few times. The V gene is TRBV4-2, the J gene TRBJ2-1; 11 bases fit TRBD2. Per the germline V gene, CDR1 is LGHNA and CDR2 is YNFKEQ. CDR3 length: 16 residues. After removal of 1 base from V and 7 bases from J, the junction contained 6 bases not matched to a gene. The CDR3 DNA sequence: TGTGCCAGCAGCCAAGGACTAGCGGGGTGGGTTAATGAGCAGTTCTTC. This translates into CASSQGLAGWVNEQFF.

This clone appeared a few times. The chain couples TRBV2 to TRBJ2-1, with D perhaps assigned TRBD1 or TRBD2 (5 bases each). V shed 1 base and J shed 3 bases, with 10 bases lying between them. The CDR3 is 15 amino acids. From germline, CDR1 is SNHLY and CDR2 FYNNEI. The CDR3, as DNA: TGTGCCAGCAGTGAAGAAGGGACCCTCTACAATGAGCAGTTCTTC. Translated, it gives CASSEEGTLYNEQFF.

This clone turned up a few times. V gene TRBV3-1 (or the pseudogene TRBV3-2) combines with J gene TRBJ2-1; TRBD2 agrees at 9 bases. V trimming: 4 bases; J trimming: 1 base; junction bases outside the gene matches: 5. The CDR3 has 16 amino acids. CDR1 and CDR2 from the germline V gene are LGHDT and YNNKEL (reference sequence). CDR3 nucleotide sequence: TGTGCCAGCAGCCCCTCAGCGGGGGGATCCTACAATGAGCAGTTCTTC. This sequence encodes CASSPSAGGSYNEQFF.

The chain has TRBV20-1 and TRBJ2-5; 13 nucleotides match TRBD2. The V gene end was trimmed by 3 bases and the J gene end by 4 bases; junction bases not matched to a gene: 11. Germline values: CDR1 DFQATT, CDR2 SNEGSKA (reference sequence). The CDR3 totals 17 residues. The CDR3 sequence is CSASSAGLAGLPETQYF. In nucleotides, the CDR3 is TGCAGTGCTAGTTCGGCGGGACTAGCGGGACTACCAGAGACCCAGTACTTC.

This chain joins TRBV9 and TRBJ2-7; no firm D call. The CDR3 has 14 residues. The V gene's germline CDR1 is SGDLS and CDR2 YYNGEE. The V gene lost 0 bases and the J gene lost 1 base, with 8 bases spanning the gap. The CDR3 DNA is TGTGCCAGCAGCGTAGGAGGATTTTCCTACGAGCAGTACTTC. It encodes CASSVGGFSYEQYF. Filled out from reference TRBV9 and TRBJ2-7, the complete variable domain reads DSGVTQTPKHLITATGQRVTLRCSPRSGDLSVYWYQQSLDQGLQFLIQYYNGEERAKGNILERFSAQQFPDLHSELNLSSLELGDSALYFCASSVGGFSYEQYFGPGTRLTVT.